What follows describes a single T cell receptor (beta chain). Expressed TCRB transcripts were sequenced because the isolated RNA had all been reverse transcribed beforehand. Assay used: immunoSEQ multiplex PCR; TCRdb lists only in-frame clones, some missing. The data show around 300,000 clones, 8% seen once. V dropped 7 bases and J dropped 0 bases, with 3 bases sitting between them. The CDR3 covers 11 residues. The germline V gene encodes CDR1 MNHEY and CDR2 SVGAGI. This specimen comes from a study of beta chain features in type 1 diabetes. V is TRBV6-5 and J is TRBJ2-5; D uncertain. This clonotype originated in a woman under 30 in good health. Material for sequencing was central memory CD4+ T cells from blood. This CDR3 reads CASTHQETQYF. In nucleotides, the CDR3 is TGTGCCAGCACGCACCAAGAGACCCAGTACTTC.